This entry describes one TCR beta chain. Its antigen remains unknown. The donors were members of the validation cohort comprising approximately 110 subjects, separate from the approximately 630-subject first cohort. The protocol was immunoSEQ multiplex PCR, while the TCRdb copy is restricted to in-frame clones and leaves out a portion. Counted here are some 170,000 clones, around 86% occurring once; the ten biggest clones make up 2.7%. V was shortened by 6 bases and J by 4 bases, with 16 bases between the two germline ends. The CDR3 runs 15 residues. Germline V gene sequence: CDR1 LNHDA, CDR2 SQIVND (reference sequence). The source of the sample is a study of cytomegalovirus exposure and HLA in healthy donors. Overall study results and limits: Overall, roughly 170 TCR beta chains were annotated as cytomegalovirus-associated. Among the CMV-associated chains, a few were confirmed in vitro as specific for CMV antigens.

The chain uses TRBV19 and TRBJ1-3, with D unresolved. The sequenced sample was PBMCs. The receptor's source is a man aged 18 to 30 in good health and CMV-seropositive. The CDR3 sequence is CASSNAPGGGNTIYF. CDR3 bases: TGTGCCAGTAGCAACGCTCCGGGCGGGGGAAACACCATATATTTT.